This T cell receptor beta chain was captured by sequencing in a study of T cell repertoires in cytomegalovirus infection. Background on the study: Peptides in the study included HLA-C-restricted and HLA-B-restricted CMV epitopes. In public TCR beta signatures, there were indications of both CMV infection and matching HLA type.

To note about this clonotype: Its specificity is not known.

TCRdb independently ran MiXCR on the reads; one entry per CDR3 protein. Counted here are approximately 470,000 distinct CDR3 sequences, about 42% occurring once; the ten biggest clones make up 35% to 50%. V dropped 9 bases and J dropped 1; count of bases not matched to a gene: 13. The CDR3 is 17 amino acids. The germline gives CDR1 MNHEY, CDR2 SVGAGI. Sequencing was performed on cultured PBMCs, taken from culture after CMV antigen stimulation. This receptor was taken from a human donor in good health (CMV status not recorded). Some clones in this sample may be carry-over from other donors' samples. This chain connects TRBV6-5 to TRBJ2-2; 8 nucleotides match TRBD1. CDR3 nucleotides: TGTGCCAGTAGGATAGATCCGGGACAGGAGAACACCGGGGAGCTGTTTTTT. Its protein is CASRIDPGQENTGELFF.